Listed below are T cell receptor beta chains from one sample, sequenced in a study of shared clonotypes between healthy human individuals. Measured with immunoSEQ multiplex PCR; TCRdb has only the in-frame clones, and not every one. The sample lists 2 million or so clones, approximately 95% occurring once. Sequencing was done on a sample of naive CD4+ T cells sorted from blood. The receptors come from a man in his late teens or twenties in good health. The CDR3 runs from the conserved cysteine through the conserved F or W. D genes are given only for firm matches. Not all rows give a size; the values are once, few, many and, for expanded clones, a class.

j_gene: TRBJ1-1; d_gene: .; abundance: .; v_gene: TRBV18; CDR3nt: TGTGCCAGCTCACCGTTATCCTCCGGGGACACTGAAGCTTTCTTT; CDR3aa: CASSPLSSGDTEAFF
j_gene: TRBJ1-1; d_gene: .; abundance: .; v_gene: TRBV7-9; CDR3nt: TGTGCCAGCAGCATCGGGACGCAGGAGACTGAAGCTTTCTTT; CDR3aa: CASSIGTQETEAFF
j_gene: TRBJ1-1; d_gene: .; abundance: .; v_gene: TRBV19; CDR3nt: TGTGCCAGTAGTCTTATATTGAACACTGAAGCTTTCTTT; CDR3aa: CASSLILNTEAFF
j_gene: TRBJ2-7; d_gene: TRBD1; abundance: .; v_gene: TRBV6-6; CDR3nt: TGTGCCAGCAGCCTTCACCGACAGGGTCAAATTGAGCAGTACTTC; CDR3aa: CASSLHRQGQIEQYF
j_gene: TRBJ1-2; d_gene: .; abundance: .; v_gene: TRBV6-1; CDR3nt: TGTGCCAGCAGTGAATCAGGGGTGGGTGGCTACACCTTC; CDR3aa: CASSESGVGGYTF
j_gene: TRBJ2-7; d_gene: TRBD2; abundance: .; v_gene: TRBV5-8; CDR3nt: TGTGCCAGCGGAACGGCCGGGACTAGCGGGGGGACCTACGAGCAGTACTTC; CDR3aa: CASGTAGTSGGTYEQYF
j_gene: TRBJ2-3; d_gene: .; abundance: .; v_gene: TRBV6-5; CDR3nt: TGTGCCAGCAGTAGAGACCTCACAGATACGCAGTATTTT; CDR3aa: CASSRDLTDTQYF
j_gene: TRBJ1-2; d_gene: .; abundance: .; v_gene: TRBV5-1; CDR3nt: TGCGCCAGCAGCCCTAGGACATATAGTTATGGCTACACCTTC; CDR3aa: CASSPRTYSYGYTF
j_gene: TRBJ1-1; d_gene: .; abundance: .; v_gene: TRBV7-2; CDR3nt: TGTGCCAGCAGCATCACGAACACTGAAGCTTTCTTT; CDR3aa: CASSITNTEAFF
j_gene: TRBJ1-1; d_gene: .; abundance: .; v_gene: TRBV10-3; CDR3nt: TGTGCCATCAGTGAGGGGACTACGACTGAAGCTTTCTTT; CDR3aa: CAISEGTTTEAFF
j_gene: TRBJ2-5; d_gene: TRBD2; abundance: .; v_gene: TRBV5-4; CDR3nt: TGTGCCAGCAGCTTACGACTAGCGGGGGGGCAAGAGACCCAGTACTTC; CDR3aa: CASSLRLAGGQETQYF
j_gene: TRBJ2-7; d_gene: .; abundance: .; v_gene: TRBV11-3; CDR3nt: TGTGCCAGCAGCTTGAGAGGGGGCTACGAGCAGTACTTC; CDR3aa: CASSLRGGYEQYF
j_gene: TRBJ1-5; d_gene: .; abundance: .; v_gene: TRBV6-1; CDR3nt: TGTGCCAGCAGTGAAACGGCAGTTGTCCGCCAGCCCCAGCATTTT; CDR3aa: CASSETAVVRQPQHF
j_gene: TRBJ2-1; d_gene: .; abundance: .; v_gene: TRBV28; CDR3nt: TGTGCCAGCACATCGGCCGGGTTCGCTAAGTACAATGAGCAGTTCTTC; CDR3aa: CASTSAGFAKYNEQFF
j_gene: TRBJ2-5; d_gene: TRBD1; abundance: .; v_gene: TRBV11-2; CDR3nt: TGTGCCAGCAGCACCGGACAGGTCCGCTTGAAGACCCAGTACTTC; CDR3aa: CASSTGQVRLKTQYF
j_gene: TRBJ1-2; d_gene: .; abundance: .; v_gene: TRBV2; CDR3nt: TGTGCCAGCAGTGGGACATTTAACTATGGCTACACCTTC; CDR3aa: CASSGTFNYGYTF
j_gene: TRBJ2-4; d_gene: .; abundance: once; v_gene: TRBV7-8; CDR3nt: TGTGCCAGCAGCTTAGAAGCCAAAAACATTCAGTACTTC; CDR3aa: CASSLEAKNIQYF
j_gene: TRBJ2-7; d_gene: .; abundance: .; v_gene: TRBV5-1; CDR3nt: TGCGCCAGCAGCTTGGGGCTAGTATATGGCTACGAGCAGTACTTC; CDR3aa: CASSLGLVYGYEQYF
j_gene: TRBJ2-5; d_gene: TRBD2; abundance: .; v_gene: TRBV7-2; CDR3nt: TGTGCCAGCAGCCAACCTCGGACTAGCGGCGAGACCCAGTACTTC; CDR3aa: CASSQPRTSGETQYF
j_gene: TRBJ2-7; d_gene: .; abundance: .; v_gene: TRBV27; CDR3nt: TGTGCCAGCAGTTCGCGCCAAACAGGGAACTACGAGCAGTACTTC; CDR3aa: CASSSRQTGNYEQYF
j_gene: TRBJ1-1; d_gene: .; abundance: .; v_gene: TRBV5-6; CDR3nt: TGTGCCAGCAGCTTAGACGGGAGGAACACTGAAGCTTTCTTT; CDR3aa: CASSLDGRNTEAFF
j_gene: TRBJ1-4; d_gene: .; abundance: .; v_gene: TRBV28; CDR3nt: TGTGCCAGCAGTCCGGACACCGGTGAAAAACTGTTTTTT; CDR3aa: CASSPDTGEKLFF
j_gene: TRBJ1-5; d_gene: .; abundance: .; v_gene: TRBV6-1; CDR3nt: TGTGCCAGCAGTGAAGGAACAGGGAGTCAGCCCCAGCATTTT; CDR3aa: CASSEGTGSQPQHF
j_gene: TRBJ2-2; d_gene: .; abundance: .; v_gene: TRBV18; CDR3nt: TGTGCCAGCTCACCACTCCCCGAGACCGGGGAGCTGTTTTTT; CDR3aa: CASSPLPETGELFF
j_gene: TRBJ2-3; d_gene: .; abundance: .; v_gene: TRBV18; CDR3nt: TGTGCCAGCTCACCACAGGCTGGGGGCACAGATACGCAGTATTTT; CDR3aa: CASSPQAGGTDTQYF
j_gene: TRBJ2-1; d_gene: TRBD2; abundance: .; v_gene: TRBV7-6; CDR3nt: TGTGCCAGCATAGGGCTAGCGGGAACCAATGAGCAGTTCTTC; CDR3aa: CASIGLAGTNEQFF
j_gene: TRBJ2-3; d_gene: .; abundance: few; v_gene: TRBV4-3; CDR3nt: TGCGCCAGCAGCCAAGCCGGCCGGGGCACAGATACGCAGTATTTT; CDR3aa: CASSQAGRGTDTQYF
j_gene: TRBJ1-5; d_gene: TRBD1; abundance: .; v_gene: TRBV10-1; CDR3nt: TGCGCCAGCAGTGATGACAGGGATCAGCCCCAGCATTTT; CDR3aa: CASSDDRDQPQHF
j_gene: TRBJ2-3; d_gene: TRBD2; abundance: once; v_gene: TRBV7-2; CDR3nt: TGTGCCAGCAGCTTAGCCCCGGGACTAGCGGGCACAGATACGCAGTATTTT; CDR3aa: CASSLAPGLAGTDTQYF
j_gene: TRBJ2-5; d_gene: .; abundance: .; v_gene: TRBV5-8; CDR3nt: TGTGCCAGCAGCCTGGTTCCGTTCGAGACCCAGTACTTC; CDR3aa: CASSLVPFETQYF
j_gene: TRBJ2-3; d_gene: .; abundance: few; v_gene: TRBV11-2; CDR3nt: TGTGCCAGCAGCTTAGCCCGACTAATTAGCACAGATACGCAGTATTTT; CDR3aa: CASSLARLISTDTQYF
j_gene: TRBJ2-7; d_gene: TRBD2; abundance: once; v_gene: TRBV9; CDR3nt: TGTGCCAGCAGCGTAGAACCTAGCGGGGGATACGAGCAGTACTTC; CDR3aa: CASSVEPSGGYEQYF
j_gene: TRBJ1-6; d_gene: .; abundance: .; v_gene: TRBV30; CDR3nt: TGTGCCTGCACAGGGAGCTCTGGTAATTCACCCCTCCACTTT; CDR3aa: CACTGSSGNSPLHF
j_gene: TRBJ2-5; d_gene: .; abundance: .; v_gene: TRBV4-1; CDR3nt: TGCGCCAGCAGCCAAGTCAGGGCAGAGACCCAGTACTTC; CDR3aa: CASSQVRAETQYF
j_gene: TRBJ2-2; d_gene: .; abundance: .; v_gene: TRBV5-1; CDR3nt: TGCGCCAGCAGCCTCGACCCTTTGGGGACCGGGGAGCTGTTTTTT; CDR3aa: CASSLDPLGTGELFF
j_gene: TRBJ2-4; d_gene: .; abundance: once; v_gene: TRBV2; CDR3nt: TGTGCCAGCAGCCCCCGGGACACTGATTTAAGAAACATTCAGTACTTC; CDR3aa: CASSPRDTDLRNIQYF
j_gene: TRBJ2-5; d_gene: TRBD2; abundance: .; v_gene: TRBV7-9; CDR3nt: TGTGCCAGCAGCTACGTCCCGGGACTACAAGAGACCCAGTACTTC; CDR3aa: CASSYVPGLQETQYF
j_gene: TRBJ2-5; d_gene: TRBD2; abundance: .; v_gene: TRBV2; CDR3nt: TGTGCCAGCAGACCCAGCGGGAGAGGGGAGACCCAGTACTTC; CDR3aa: CASRPSGRGETQYF
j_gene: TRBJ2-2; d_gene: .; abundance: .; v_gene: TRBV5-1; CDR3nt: TGCGCCAGCAGCTTACAGGGTATAGGGAACACCGGGGAGCTGTTTTTT; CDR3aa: CASSLQGIGNTGELFF
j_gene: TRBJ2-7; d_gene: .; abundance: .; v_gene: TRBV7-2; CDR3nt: TGTGCCAGCAGCCGATACTCCTACGAGCAGTACTTC; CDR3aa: CASSRYSYEQYF
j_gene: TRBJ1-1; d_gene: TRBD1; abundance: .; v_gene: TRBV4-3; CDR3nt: TGCGCCAGCAGCCAAGACAGGGGGCCCCGATTTTTT; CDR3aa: CASSQDRGPRFF
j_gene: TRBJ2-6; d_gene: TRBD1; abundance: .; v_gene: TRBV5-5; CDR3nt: TGTGCCAGCAGCTTATTGGGGACAGAAGTCTCTGGGGCCAACGTCCTGACTTTC; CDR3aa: CASSLLGTEVSGANVLTF
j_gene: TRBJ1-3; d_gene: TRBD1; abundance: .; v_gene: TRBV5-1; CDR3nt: TGCGCCAGCAGCTTGGCGGGACAGGGTTCTGGAAACACCATATATTTT; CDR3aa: CASSLAGQGSGNTIYF